The entry below gives a single TCR beta chain sequence along with its context. Trimming removed 2 bases at V and 7 bases at J, with 9 bases between. The CDR3 runs 12 residues. The germline gives CDR1 MGHRA, CDR2 YSYEKL. Sequencing was performed with immunoSEQ multiplex PCR; in TCRdb, only in-frame clones are kept and a portion is missing. The top ten hold 6% to 7% of the sample, which has about 180,000 clones, approximately 80% seen once. These data are taken from a study of blood T cell repertoires in COVID-19. The sequence derives from a woman aged 40 to 50 with COVID-19, enrolled during active disease. J is TRBJ2-7 and V is TRBV4-1, with TRBD2 as a possible D gene (6 bases). Sequencing was done on a sample of peripheral blood. CDR3 coding DNA: TGCGCCAGCAGCCAAAGGGCGGGGGAGCAGTACTTC. This encodes CASSQRAGEQYF.